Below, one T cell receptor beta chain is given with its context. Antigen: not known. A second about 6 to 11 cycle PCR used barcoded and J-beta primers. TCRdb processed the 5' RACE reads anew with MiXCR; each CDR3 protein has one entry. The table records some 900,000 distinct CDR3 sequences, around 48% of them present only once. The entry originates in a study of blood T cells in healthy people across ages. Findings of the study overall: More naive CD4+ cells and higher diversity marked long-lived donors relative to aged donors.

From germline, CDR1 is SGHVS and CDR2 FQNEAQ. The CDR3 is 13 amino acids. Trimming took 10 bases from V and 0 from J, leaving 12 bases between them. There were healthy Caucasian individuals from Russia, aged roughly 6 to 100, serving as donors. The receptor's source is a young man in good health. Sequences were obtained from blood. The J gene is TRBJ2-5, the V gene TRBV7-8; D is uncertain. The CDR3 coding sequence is TGTGCCACCGTGAAGGGAAACCAAGAGACCCAGTACTTC. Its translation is CATVKGNQETQYF. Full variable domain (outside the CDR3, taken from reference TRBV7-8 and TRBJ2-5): GAGVSQSPRYKVAKRGQDVALRCDPISGHVSLFWYQQALGQGPEFLTYFQNEAQLDKSGLPSDRFFAERPEGSVSTLKIQRTQQEDSAVYLCATVKGNQETQYFGPGTRLLVL.